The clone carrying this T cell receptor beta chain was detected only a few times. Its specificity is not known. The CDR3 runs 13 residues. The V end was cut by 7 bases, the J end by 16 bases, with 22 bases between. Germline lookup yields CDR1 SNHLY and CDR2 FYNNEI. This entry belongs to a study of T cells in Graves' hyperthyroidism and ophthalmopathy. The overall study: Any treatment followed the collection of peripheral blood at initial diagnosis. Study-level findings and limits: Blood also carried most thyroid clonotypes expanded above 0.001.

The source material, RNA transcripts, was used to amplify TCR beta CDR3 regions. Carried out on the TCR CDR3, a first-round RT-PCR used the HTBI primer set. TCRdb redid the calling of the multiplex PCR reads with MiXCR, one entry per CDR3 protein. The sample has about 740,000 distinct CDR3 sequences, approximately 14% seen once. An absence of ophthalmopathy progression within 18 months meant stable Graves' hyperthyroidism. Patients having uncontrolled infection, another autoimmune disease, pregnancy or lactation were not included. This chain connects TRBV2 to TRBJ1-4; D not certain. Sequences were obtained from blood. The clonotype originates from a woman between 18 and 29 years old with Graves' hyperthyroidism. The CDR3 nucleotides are TGTGCCAGCACCCCGGTCGGAGCATTGAAAAGGTTTTTT. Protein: CASTPVGALKRFF.